This section outlines one T cell receptor beta chain sequence together with its context. The data were produced by immunoSEQ multiplex PCR, yet TCRdb's version contains in-frame clones alone and is incomplete. The sample includes around 89,000 clones, around 90% of them seen just once. The record originates from a study of OX40 agonist ivuxolimab in advanced cancers. For the study at large: Patients were dosed with the agonistic anti-OX40 (CD134) antibody ivuxolimab.

Germline CDR1 is SGHDT and CDR2 is YYEEEE. V lost 3 bases to trimming and J lost 3 bases; unmatched junction nucleotides: 3. This CDR3 has 13 amino acids. The receptor comes from an adult with an advanced solid tumor such as melanoma, head and neck, liver or kidney cancer. Sequences were derived from CD4+ or CD8+ T cells sorted from blood, sampled in a trial of the OX40 agonist ivuxolimab. The chain recombines TRBV5-6 with TRBJ2-7; 7 nucleotides align to TRBD2. CDR3 amino acids: CASSSAGIYEQYF. CDR3 nucleotide sequence: TGTGCCAGCAGCTCAGCGGGGATCTACGAGCAGTACTTC. The full variable domain, rest sourced from reference TRBV5-6 and TRBJ2-7, is DAGVTQSPTHLIKTRGQQVTLRCSPKSGHDTVSWYQQALGQGPQFIFQYYEEEERQRGNFPDRFSGHQFPNYSSELNVNALLLGDSALYLCASSSAGIYEQYFGPGTRLTVT.